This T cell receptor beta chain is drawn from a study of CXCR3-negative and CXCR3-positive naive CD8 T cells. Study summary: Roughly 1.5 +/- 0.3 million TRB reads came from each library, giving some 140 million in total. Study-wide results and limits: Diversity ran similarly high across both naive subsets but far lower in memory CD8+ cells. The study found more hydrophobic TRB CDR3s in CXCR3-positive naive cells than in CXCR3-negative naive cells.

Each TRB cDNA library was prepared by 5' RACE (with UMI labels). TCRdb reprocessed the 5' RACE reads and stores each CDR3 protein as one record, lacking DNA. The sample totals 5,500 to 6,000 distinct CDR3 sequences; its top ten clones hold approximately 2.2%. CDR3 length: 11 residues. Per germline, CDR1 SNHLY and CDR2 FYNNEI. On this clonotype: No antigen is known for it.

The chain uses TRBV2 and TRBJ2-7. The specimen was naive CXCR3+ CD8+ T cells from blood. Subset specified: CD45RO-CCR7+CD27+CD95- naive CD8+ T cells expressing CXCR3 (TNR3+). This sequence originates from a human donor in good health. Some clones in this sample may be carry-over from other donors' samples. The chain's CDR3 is CASGRSYEQYF.